The clone carrying this T cell receptor (beta chain) was recorded only once. This sample was taken from a study of blood T cell repertoires in COVID-19. This CDR3 region has 14 residues. Deletions cut 2 bases from V and 2 bases from J, with 12 bases between. Germline CDR1 reads GTSNPN; CDR2 reads SVGIG (reference sequence). Seattle researchers signed up patients amid active infection and tracked them longitudinally. Authors' data handling: Reference gene primer amplification in the assay estimated nucleated cell counts. Assay used: immunoSEQ multiplex PCR; TCRdb lists only in-frame clones, some missing. The V and J calls and clone size were taken over from that table, and D and trimming were inferred from the DNA. The sample contains over 250,000 clones, 90% to 95% of which appear only once.

Sequencing was performed on peripheral blood. The chain combines TRBV30 with TRBJ1-2, with D maybe TRBD1 (6 bases). The receptor was derived from a woman under 40 with COVID-19, enrolled during active disease. As DNA, the CDR3 is TGTGCCTGGAGTCGTGCAGGGACAAACTATGGCTACACCTTC. Protein product: CAWSRAGTNYGYTF.